The 4 T cell receptor beta chains presented below share a single source sample, sequenced in a study of shared clonotypes between healthy human individuals. Generated by immunoSEQ multiplex PCR, the TCRdb table keeps only in-frame clones and is missing some. The repertoire has approximately 98,000 clones, under 70% of them found once; the top ten carry roughly 22%. The sample taken for sequencing was memory CD8+ T cells sorted from blood. The subset is: CD45RO+ cells pooled with CCR7-negative TemRA cells. The receptors were gathered from a woman aged 25 to 45 in good health.

The chain carries TRBV2 and TRBJ2-2; D is possibly TRBD1 (6 bases). The CDR3 is 14 residues long. Trimming removed 3 bases from V and 3 bases from J, with 8 bases in between. Germline V gene sequence: CDR1 SNHLY, CDR2 FYNNEI. CDR3 loop: CASSDRGYTGELFF. In nucleotides, the CDR3 is TGTGCCAGCAGTGATAGGGGGTACACCGGGGAGCTGTTTTTT.

This clone showed up just a few times. CDR3 DNA: TGTGCCAGCACCGGACAGGGGGGCCTGTACGAGCAGTACTTC. This gives the protein CASTGQGGLYEQYF. The chain is built from TRBV28 and TRBJ2-7; 10 bases are shared with TRBD1. J gave up 4 bases and V 7 bases, and 7 bases lay outside the gene matches. Per germline, CDR1 MDHEN and CDR2 SYDVKM. The CDR3 has 14 amino acids.

The table lists this clone with a few counts. The genes are TRBV6-1 and TRBJ2-7; D gene uncertain. The CDR3 is 12 residues long. Trimming stripped 2 bases from V and 4 bases from J, with 6 bases between. Germline loops: CDR1 MNHNS, CDR2 SASEGT. CDR3 sequence (DNA): TGTGCCAGCAGTGAACCGTGGTACGAGCAGTACTTC. This translates into CASSEPWYEQYF.

The genes are TRBV5-1 and TRBJ2-1, with TRBD1 matching over 7 bases. V trimming: 4 bases; J trimming: 4 bases; junction bases outside the gene matches: 11. This CDR3 is built from 16 residues. Per the germline V gene, CDR1 is SGHRS and CDR2 is YFSETQ. CDR3 in DNA: TGCGCCAGCAGCCTACAGACAGGGCAACCTTACAATGAGCAGTTCTTC. It codes for CASSLQTGQPYNEQFF.